A single sample gave rise to the 27 T cell receptor beta chains below, sequenced in a study of blood T cell repertoires in COVID-19. Measured with immunoSEQ multiplex PCR; TCRdb has only the in-frame clones, and not every one. The data hold 300,000 to 400,000 clones, with 85% to 90% observed a single time. Specimen: peripheral blood. These receptors originate from a woman in her seventies with COVID-19, enrolled during active disease.

The chain is built from TRBV10-1 and TRBJ2-3; weak D call: TRBD1 (6 bases). The length of the CDR3 is 13 residues. Per germline, CDR1 WNHNN and CDR2 SYGVQD (reference sequence). The V end lost 6 bases, the J end lost 3 bases, and 10 bases lay between the germline ends. CDR3 DNA: TGCGCCAGCAGAGCGGACAGTACAGATACGCAGTATTTT. It yields the protein CASRADSTDTQYF.

The chain links TRBV7-9 to TRBJ2-7; D is perhaps TRBD1 (6 bases). V was cut by 7 bases and J by 4 bases, with 17 bases left in between. Looked up from germline, CDR1 is SEHNR and CDR2 is FQNEAQ (reference sequence). This CDR3 has 14 amino acids. CDR3 sequence reads: CASIGGIYEYEQYF. Here the CDR3 DNA reads TGTGCCAGCATAGGGGGAATCTACGAATACGAGCAGTACTTC. Combining the CDR3 with reference TRBV7-9 and TRBJ2-7 gives the whole variable domain DTGVSQNPRHKITKRGQNVTFRCDPISEHNRLYWYRQTLGQGPEFLTYFQNEAQLEKSRLLSDRFSAERPKGSFSTLEIQRTEQGDSAMYLCASIGGIYEYEQYFGPGTRLTVT.

The J gene is TRBJ1-4, the V gene TRBV2, with D maybe TRBD1 (6 bases). From germline, CDR1 is SNHLY and CDR2 FYNNEI. Trimming removed 6 bases from V and 5 bases from J, with 13 bases in between. There are 14 residues in the CDR3. This CDR3 reads CASRDRGENEKLFF. Written as DNA, the CDR3 is TGTGCCAGCAGGGACAGAGGAGAAAATGAAAAACTGTTTTTT.

J is TRBJ2-4 and V is TRBV19, with 7 bases lining up with TRBD2. V dropped 5 bases and J dropped 10; count of bases not matched to a gene: 5. This CDR3 region has 12 residues. Germline CDR1 reads LNHDA; CDR2 reads SQIVND (reference sequence). The CDR3 DNA reads TGTGCCAGTAGTGGGGCGGGAGTTATTCAGTACTTC. Translated, it gives CASSGAGVIQYF. Based on the CDR3 plus reference TRBV19 and TRBJ2-4, the full variable domain is DGGITQSPKYLFRKEGQNVTLSCEQNLNHDAMYWYRQDPGQGLRLIYYSQIVNDFQKGDIAEGYSVSREKKESFPLTVTSAQKNPTAFYLCASSGAGVIQYFGAGTRLSVL.

The chain combines TRBV6-5 with TRBJ2-5, with D possibly being TRBD2 (6 bases). The CDR3 extends over 14 amino acids. Trimming cost V 5 bases and J 5 bases, with 15 bases left between them. Germline V gene sequence: CDR1 MNHEY, CDR2 SVGAGI. The CDR3 sequence: CASSPGTERETQYF. In DNA, the CDR3 is TGTGCCAGCAGTCCCGGGACTGAGCGGGAGACCCAGTACTTC.

This clone appeared once. This chain joins TRBV5-1 and TRBJ1-1; no definite D call. This CDR3 has 14 amino acids. Trimming cost V 2 bases and J 4 bases, with 12 bases left between them. Germline-derived CDR1 and CDR2 are SGHRS and YFSETQ. CDR3 in amino acids: CASSFGMRGTEAFF. In DNA, the CDR3 is TGCGCCAGCAGCTTTGGGATGCGGGGCACTGAAGCTTTCTTT.

The V and J genes are TRBV30 and TRBJ2-7; 9 bases are shared with TRBD1. This CDR3 comprises 14 residues. Germline V lookup: CDR1 GTSNPN, CDR2 SVGIG (reference sequence). V shed 5 bases, J shed 9 bases, and the junction held 14 bases outside the gene matches. CDR3 in DNA: TGTGCCTGGGCCTTTGGACAGGGGCCTACGACGCAGTACTTC. Translated, it gives CAWAFGQGPTTQYF. Looking up the rest from reference TRBV30 and TRBJ2-7 gives the full variable domain: SQTIHQWPATLVQPVGSPLSLECTVEGTSNPNLYWYRQAAGRGLQLLFYSVGIGQISSEVPQNLSASRPQDRQFILSSKKLLLSDSGFYLCAWAFGQGPTTQYFGPGTRLTVT.

This clone occurred once. One end of the junction fails to match germline, which may point to a read error. The gene calls are TRBV3-1 (or the pseudogene TRBV3-2) and TRBJ1-1, with a weak D call TRBD1 (6 bases). The CDR3 is 12 residues long. Looked up from germline, CDR1 is LGHDT and CDR2 is YNNKEL (reference sequence). This CDR3 is CASTQGQTEAFF. The CDR3, as DNA: TGTGCCAGCACCCAAGGACAGACTGAAGCTTTCTTT.

V usage is TRBV10-2 and J usage is TRBJ1-5; D unclear. V gave up 0 bases and J gave up 0 bases, with 9 bases separating them. The CDR3 sequence is 16 residues long. CDR1 and CDR2 from the germline V gene are WSHSY and SAAADI. DNA for the CDR3: TGCGCCAGCAGTGAGTCTAGAGGGTCTAGCAATCAGCCCCAGCATTTT. Amino acids: CASSESRGSSNQPQHF.

V usage is TRBV28 and J usage is TRBJ2-7; D is possibly TRBD1 (6 bases). This CDR3 is built from 16 residues. V dropped 3 bases and J dropped 2 bases, with 17 bases sitting between them. In germline, CDR1 is MDHEN, CDR2 SYDVKM. The DNA for the CDR3 is TGTGCCAGCAGTTTGGGACGAGGCAGGACAGCCTACGAGCAGTACTTC. Protein: CASSLGRGRTAYEQYF.

This clone was seen just once. The genes are TRBV2 and TRBJ2-6, with D maybe TRBD1 (6 bases). The CDR3 loop spans 15 amino acids. Per the germline V gene, CDR1 is SNHLY and CDR2 is FYNNEI. V lost 6 bases to trimming and J lost 4 bases, with 13 bases between them. CDR3 sequence: CASSPYRAGANVLTF. The CDR3 bases are TGTGCCAGCAGCCCTTACAGGGCCGGGGCCAACGTCCTGACTTTC.

This clone was seen a few times. The V and J genes are TRBV18 and TRBJ2-7; 8 bases are shared with TRBD1. The length of the CDR3 is 13 residues. With 6 bases clipped from V and 2 bases from J, the junction kept 3 bases outside the gene matches. Germline assignment: CDR1 KGHSH and CDR2 LQKENI. The CDR3 DNA reads TGTGCCAGCTCCCTGGACAGGGCCTACGAGCAGTACTTC. Its translation: CASSLDRAYEQYF.

J is TRBJ1-1 and V is TRBV5-1; weak D call: TRBD1 (5 bases). Deletions cut 0 bases from V and 0 bases from J, with 9 bases between. Germline assignment: CDR1 SGHRS and CDR2 YFSETQ. The CDR3 runs to 15 residues. The CDR3 nucleotides read TGCGCCAGCAGCTTGGGGGGCATCATGAACACTGAAGCTTTCTTT. It yields the protein CASSLGGIMNTEAFF. Complete variable domain (other parts from reference TRBV5-1 and TRBJ1-1): KAGVTQTPRYLIKTRGQQVTLSCSPISGHRSVSWYQQTPGQGLQFLFEYFSETQRNKGNFPGRFSGRQFSNSRSEMNVSTLELGDSALYLCASSLGGIMNTEAFFGQGTRLTVV.

This rearrangement joins TRBV3-1 (or the pseudogene TRBV3-2) to TRBJ2-7; 11 positions match TRBD2. The CDR3 totals 14 residues. Trimming took 6 bases from V and 6 from J; bases not matched to a gene: 7. The V gene's germline CDR1 is LGHDT and CDR2 YNNKEL (reference sequence). The CDR3 loop reads CASSLSGGALEQYF. In DNA, the CDR3 is TGTGCCAGCAGTCTTAGCGGGGGGGCCCTCGAGCAGTACTTC.

The J gene is TRBJ1-2, the V gene TRBV30, with TRBD1 matching over 7 bases. Germline V CDR1 and CDR2: GTSNPN, SVGIG (reference sequence). V lost 2 bases to trimming and J lost 5 bases; unmatched junction nucleotides: 5. The CDR3 extends over 13 amino acids. CDR3 amino acids: CAWSRGTVYGYTF. CDR3 coding DNA: TGTGCCTGGAGTAGGGGGACAGTATATGGCTACACCTTC. Full variable domain (remainder filled in from reference TRBV30 and TRBJ1-2): SQTIHQWPATLVQPVGSPLSLECTVEGTSNPNLYWYRQAAGRGLQLLFYSVGIGQISSEVPQNLSASRPQDRQFILSSKKLLLSDSGFYLCAWSRGTVYGYTFGSGTRLTVV.

This sequence joins TRBV24-1 and TRBJ1-5; 9 bases line up with TRBD1. With V trimmed by 6 bases and J by 1 base, 3 bases remained unmatched. The germline V gene has CDR1 KGHDR and CDR2 SFDVKD. CDR3 length equals 15 residues. Here the CDR3 DNA reads TGTGCCACCAGTAGTGACAGGGGGAGCAATCAGCCCCAGCATTTT. Protein: CATSSDRGSNQPQHF.

This sequence joins TRBV3-1 (or the pseudogene TRBV3-2) and TRBJ2-5; D is unclear. The germline CDR1 and CDR2 sequences are LGHDT and YNNKEL (reference sequence). This CDR3 contains 15 residues. Trimming removed 0 bases from V and 1 base from J, with 9 bases in between. The CDR3 DNA reads TGTGCCAGCAGCCAAGATCCCGCAGGCCAAGAGACCCAGTACTTC. Its protein is CASSQDPAGQETQYF.

This chain connects TRBV7-9 to TRBJ1-1; D unclear. Germline V lookup: CDR1 SEHNR, CDR2 FQNEAQ (reference sequence). The CDR3 totals 14 residues. Trimming cost V 5 bases and J 0 bases, with 10 bases left between them. CDR3 amino acids: CASSAGYVNTEAFF. CDR3 bases: TGTGCCAGCAGCGCCGGGTATGTGAACACTGAAGCTTTCTTT.

This chain joins TRBV6-5 and TRBJ2-5; 10 bases match TRBD1. The CDR3 extends over 14 amino acids. With 10 bases clipped from V and 5 bases from J, the junction kept 10 bases outside the gene matches. Per the germline V gene, CDR1 is MNHEY and CDR2 is SVGAGI. Written as DNA, the CDR3 is TGTGCCACATTACCGGGACAGGGGTGGGAGACCCAGTACTTC. It yields the protein CATLPGQGWETQYF.

The chain uses TRBV11-3 and TRBJ2-3; 9 nucleotides agree with TRBD2. The germline CDR1 and CDR2 sequences are SGHNT and YENEEA. This CDR3 has 15 residues. Trimming removed 4 bases from V and 4 bases from J; junction bases left unmatched: 6. Here the CDR3 reads CASSYGGGAADTQYF. As DNA, the CDR3 is TGTGCCAGCAGCTATGGCGGGGGGGCCGCAGATACGCAGTATTTT.

The chain recombines TRBV6-5 with TRBJ2-4; TRBD1 matches 8 bases. This CDR3 contains 15 residues. The germline CDR1 and CDR2 sequences are MNHEY and SVGAGI. With V trimmed by 5 bases and J by 6 bases, 9 bases remained unmatched. In DNA form, the CDR3 reads TGTGCCAGCAGTCCATCCGGACAGGGTAGAAACATTCAGTACTTC. It translates to CASSPSGQGRNIQYF.

The chain is built from TRBV27 and TRBJ1-1, with TRBD1 as a possible D gene (5 bases). This CDR3 spans 16 amino acids. Germline CDR1 and CDR2: MNHEY and SMNVEV (reference sequence). The V and J ends lost 5 bases and 0 bases respectively, with 16 bases between them. CDR3 DNA sequence: TGTGCCAGCAGTCGTCAGAACAGGCTGCTGAACACTGAAGCTTTCTTT. Its protein product is CASSRQNRLLNTEAFF.

This chain links TRBV5-1 with TRBJ1-3; D gene ambiguous. With 4 bases removed from V and 1 base from J, the gap between germline ends came to 12 bases. This CDR3 spans 15 amino acids. Germline-derived CDR1 and CDR2 are SGHRS and YFSETQ. CDR3 DNA: TGCGCCAGCAGCCCCAGTGGCCTTTCTGGAAACACCATATATTTT. Residues: CASSPSGLSGNTIYF.

V and J are TRBV7-9 and TRBJ2-7; 7 bases map to TRBD1. Germline assignment: CDR1 SEHNR and CDR2 FQNEAQ (reference sequence). This CDR3 spans 14 amino acids. J lost 6 bases, V lost 5 bases, and 10 bases had no gene match. For the CDR3, the DNA is TGTGCCAGCAGCGTAGGTTCGACAGGGACCGAGCAGTACTTC. Protein sequence: CASSVGSTGTEQYF. Complete variable domain (other parts from reference TRBV7-9 and TRBJ2-7): DTGVSQNPRHKITKRGQNVTFRCDPISEHNRLYWYRQTLGQGPEFLTYFQNEAQLEKSRLLSDRFSAERPKGSFSTLEIQRTEQGDSAMYLCASSVGSTGTEQYFGPGTRLTVT.

V gene TRBV5-6 combines with J gene TRBJ2-1; a possible D gene is TRBD2 (7 bases). Germline assignment: CDR1 SGHDT and CDR2 YYEEEE. The CDR3 covers 15 residues. The V end lost 1 base, the J end lost 9 bases, and 17 bases lay between the germline ends. CDR3 amino acids: CASSLLGGPRSEQFF. CDR3 coding DNA: TGTGCCAGCAGCTTGTTGGGGGGGCCTAGATCTGAGCAGTTCTTC.

V usage is TRBV3-1 (or the pseudogene TRBV3-2) and J usage is TRBJ1-2; 7 bases fit TRBD1. The CDR3 extends over 15 amino acids. Looked up from germline, CDR1 is LGHDT and CDR2 is YNNKEL (reference sequence). V gave up 3 bases and J gave up 4 bases; unmatched junction bases: 8. The CDR3 spells CASSHKDRYTYGYTF. CDR3 sequence (DNA): TGTGCCAGCAGCCATAAGGACAGGTACACCTATGGCTACACCTTC.

This sequence joins TRBV5-1 and TRBJ2-5; D is unresolved. Germline CDR1 SGHRS, CDR2 YFSETQ. Trimming pared 4 bases from V and 0 bases from J, leaving 4 bases between. The CDR3 covers 12 residues. The CDR3: CASSQYQETQYF. DNA of the CDR3: TGCGCCAGCAGCCAGTACCAAGAGACCCAGTACTTC.